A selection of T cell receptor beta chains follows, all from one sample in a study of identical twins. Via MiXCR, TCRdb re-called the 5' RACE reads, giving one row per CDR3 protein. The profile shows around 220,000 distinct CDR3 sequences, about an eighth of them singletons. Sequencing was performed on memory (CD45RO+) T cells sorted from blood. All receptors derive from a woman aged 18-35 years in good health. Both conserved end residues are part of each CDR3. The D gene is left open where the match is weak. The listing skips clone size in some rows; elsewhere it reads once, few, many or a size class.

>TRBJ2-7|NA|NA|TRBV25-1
TGTGCCAGCAGTGAATGGGGCAGCACCTACGAGCAGTACTTC
CASSEWGSTYEQYF
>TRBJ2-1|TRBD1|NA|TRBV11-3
TGTGCCAGCAGCTCCGGGACAGGGGGATATAATGAGCAGTTCTTC
CASSSGTGGYNEQFF
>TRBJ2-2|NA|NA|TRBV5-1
TGCGCCAGCAGCCCCTTACCAGGGATGAACACCGGGGAGCTGTTTTTT
CASSPLPGMNTGELFF
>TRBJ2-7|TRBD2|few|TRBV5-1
TGCGCCAGCAGCTTGGGGAGCGGGAGGGGAACGGACGAGCAGTACTTC
CASSLGSGRGTDEQYF
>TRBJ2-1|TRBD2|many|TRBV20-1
TGCAGTGCTCCCGATACCGGGACTAGCGGGAGGGCTGAGCAGTTCTTC
CSAPDTGTSGRAEQFF
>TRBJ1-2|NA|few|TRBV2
TGTGCCAGCAGTGTAGAGAGGAGCGGAGGCTACACCTTC
CASSVERSGGYTF
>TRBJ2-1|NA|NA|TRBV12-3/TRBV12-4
TGTGCCAGCAGTTTCAGTTTAAGGGCAGTTAGGCTAGAGGATGAGCAGTTCTTC
CASSFSLRAVRLEDEQFF
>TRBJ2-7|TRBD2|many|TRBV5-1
TGCGCCAGCAGCCTGGCGGGAACTAGCGGGGCCTACGAGCAGTACTTC
CASSLAGTSGAYEQYF
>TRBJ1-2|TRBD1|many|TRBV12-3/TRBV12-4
TGTGCCAGCAGTTTAGCGGGACAGATTTATGGCTACACCTTC
CASSLAGQIYGYTF
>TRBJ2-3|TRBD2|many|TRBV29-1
TGCAGCGTTTATCTAGCGGGAGGAGTGGGCACAGATACGCAGTATTTT
CSVYLAGGVGTDTQYF
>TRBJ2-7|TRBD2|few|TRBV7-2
TGTGCCAGCAGGCGGACTAGCGGGACCTACGAGCAGTACTTC
CASRRTSGTYEQYF
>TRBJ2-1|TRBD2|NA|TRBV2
TGTGCCAGCAGTGAACCCCCGGCGGGGGGGTTCTTC
CASSEPPAGGFF
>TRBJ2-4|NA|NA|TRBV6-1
TGTGCCAGCTCTTTGGGTGCTCAGGCCAAAAACATTCAGTACTTC
CASSLGAQAKNIQYF
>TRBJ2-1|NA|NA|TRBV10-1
TGCGCCAGCAGTGAGGGACTGAGCTGGAATGAGCAGTTCTTC
CASSEGLSWNEQFF
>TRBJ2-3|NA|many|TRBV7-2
TGTGCCAGCAGCGTTGTACATCTAGTCACAGATACGCAGTATTTT
CASSVVHLVTDTQYF
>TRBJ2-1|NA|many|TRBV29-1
TGCAGCGTTGAAAACAGGACCAATGAGCAGTTCTTC
CSVENRTNEQFF
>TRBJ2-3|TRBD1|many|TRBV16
TGTGCCAGCGTACCAGCGGGACAGGGTCGAGATACGCAGTATTTT
CASVPAGQGRDTQYF
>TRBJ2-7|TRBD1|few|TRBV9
TGTGCCAGCAGCGACCGGGACAGGGGTTTCGAGCAGTACTTC
CASSDRDRGFEQYF
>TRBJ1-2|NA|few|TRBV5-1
TGCGCCAGCAGCTATAGGACAGAGTCAACCTATGGCTACACCTTC
CASSYRTESTYGYTF
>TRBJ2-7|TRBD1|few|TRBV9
TGTGCCAGCAGCGGTCGGACAGGGGGGAAAAACGAGCAGTACTTC
CASSGRTGGKNEQYF
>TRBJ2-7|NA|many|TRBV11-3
TGTGCCAGCAGCCTGGGGCCAGGGAGGGAGCAGTACTTC
CASSLGPGREQYF
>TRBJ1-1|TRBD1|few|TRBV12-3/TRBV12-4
TGTGCCAGCAGTACGCAGGGGGCGCGAGTCACTGAAGCTTTCTTT
CASSTQGARVTEAFF
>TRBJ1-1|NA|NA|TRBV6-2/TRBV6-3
TGTGCCAGCAGTTACAGAACCACTGAAGCTTTCTTT
CASSYRTTEAFF
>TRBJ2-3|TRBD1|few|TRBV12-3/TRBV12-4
TGTGCCAGCAGGCGACAGGGGAGAGATACGCAGTATTTT
CASRRQGRDTQYF
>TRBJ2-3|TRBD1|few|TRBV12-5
TGTGCTAGTGGGACAGGGGACGGGGCAGATACGCAGTATTTT
CASGTGDGADTQYF
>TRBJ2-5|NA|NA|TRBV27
TGTGCCAGCAGCCAATACCGGACGGGTCGAGAGACCCAGTACTTC
CASSQYRTGRETQYF
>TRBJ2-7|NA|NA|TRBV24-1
TGTGCCACCAGTTTGGACGTCTACGAGCAGTACTTC
CATSLDVYEQYF